The 18 T cell receptor beta chains below were found in one sample sequenced in a study of blood T cell repertoires in COVID-19. Libraries were prepared by immunoSEQ multiplex PCR; TCRdb keeps only in-frame clonotypes and omits some of them. The profile shows 490,000 or so clones, 88% of them singletons. The sample consisted of PBMCs or T cells enriched from blood (not recorded which). The receptors come from a woman aged 60-70 years who had recovered from COVID-19.

This clone turned up a few times. The gene calls are TRBV6-1 and TRBJ2-3; maybe TRBD1 (6 bases). The V gene lost 2 bases and the J gene lost 1 base, with 10 bases spanning the gap. The CDR3 contains 15 residues. CDR1 MNHNS and CDR2 SASEGT come from the germline V gene. The CDR3 spells CASSERAGGTDTQYF. CDR3 nucleotide sequence: TGTGCCAGCAGTGAAAGGGCAGGGGGCACAGATACGCAGTATTTT.

This clone was counted a single time. The chain carries TRBV18 and TRBJ1-2; 7 bases fit TRBD1. This CDR3 contains 14 residues. V shed 0 bases and J 4 bases; nucleotides not matched to a gene: 2. In germline, CDR1 is KGHSH, CDR2 LQKENI. The CDR3: CASSPPSGGYGYTF. The CDR3 nucleotides read TGTGCCAGCTCACCACCGTCAGGGGGCTATGGCTACACCTTC. The full variable domain, its missing parts supplied by reference TRBV18 and TRBJ1-2, is NAGVMQNPRHLVRRRGQEARLRCSPMKGHSHVYWYRQLPEEGLKFMVYLQKENIIDESGMPKERFSAEFPKEGPSILRIQQVVRGDSAAYFCASSPPSGGYGYTFGSGTRLTVV.

In its sample, this clone was seen a few times. Other nucleotide sequences from this sample produce the same CDR3. CDR3 amino acids: CASSLSGNTIYF. The CDR3 bases are TGTGCCAGCAGCCTGTCCGGAAACACCATATATTTT. The rearrangement links TRBV2 to TRBJ1-3; D not certain. Germline CDR1 reads SNHLY; CDR2 reads FYNNEI. V gave up 6 bases and J gave up 4 bases, with 7 bases separating them. There are 12 residues in the CDR3.

This chain links TRBV10-3 with TRBJ1-1, with D possibly being TRBD1 (6 bases). The CDR3 sequence is 10 residues long. Deletions cut 8 bases from V and 11 bases from J, with 12 bases between. Germline loops: CDR1 ENHRY, CDR2 SYGVKD. The CDR3 is CAIVTGCAFF. In DNA form, the CDR3 reads TGTGCCATCGTTACAGGGTGCGCTTTCTTT.

V and J are TRBV10-1 and TRBJ1-2, with 7 bases that match TRBD1. Trimming took 0 bases from V and 4 from J; bases not matched to a gene: 2. The CDR3 sequence is 14 residues long. Germline V lookup: CDR1 WNHNN, CDR2 SYGVQD (reference sequence). CDR3 protein: CASSESGQPYGYTF. The DNA of the CDR3 is TGCGCCAGCAGTGAGTCGGGACAGCCCTATGGCTACACCTTC.

This chain links TRBV6-5 with TRBJ1-5; D gene unclear. V was cut by 0 bases and J by 1 base, with 7 bases left in between. CDR3 length equals 15 residues. Germline V gene sequence: CDR1 MNHEY, CDR2 SVGAGI. The CDR3 region has the DNA TGTGCCAGCAGTTACTCCCGGGAGAGCAATCAGCCCCAGCATTTT. Amino acid sequence: CASSYSRESNQPQHF.

This chain links TRBV18 with TRBJ1-1; D might be TRBD1 (5 bases). Trimming removed 1 base at V and 0 bases at J, with 15 bases between. Per germline, CDR1 KGHSH and CDR2 LQKENI. CDR3 length: 17 residues. In DNA, the CDR3 is TGTGCCAGCTCACCACTAGGGGCACCCGGTATGAACACTGAAGCTTTCTTT. Translation gives CASSPLGAPGMNTEAFF.

V gene TRBV7-8 combines with J gene TRBJ2-7, with 9 bases aligning to TRBD1. The CDR3 is 16 amino acids. V lost 0 bases to trimming and J lost 2 bases; unmatched junction nucleotides: 5. Germline V gene sequence: CDR1 SGHVS, CDR2 FQNEAQ. The CDR3 bases are TGTGCCAGCAGCTTAGCGCTGGACAGGGGCCCCTACGAGCAGTACGTC. It is translated as CASSLALDRGPYEQYV.

The genes are TRBV7-9 and TRBJ2-3, with D perhaps matching TRBD2 (6 bases). Germline V gene lookup returns CDR1 SEHNR and CDR2 FQNEAQ (reference sequence). The CDR3 contains 15 residues. Trimming took off 3 bases at V and 0 bases at J, with 10 bases between the two ends. CDR3 in amino acids: CASSLGGPSTDTQYF. DNA for the CDR3: TGTGCCAGCAGCTTGGGAGGTCCTAGCACAGATACGCAGTATTTT.

This rearrangement joins TRBV30 to TRBJ1-6, with D unresolved. Trimming removed 5 bases from V and 7 bases from J, with 18 bases in between. The CDR3 length is 15 residues. The germline V gene encodes CDR1 GTSNPN and CDR2 SVGIG (reference sequence). The CDR3 sequence is CAWSVSPGMNSPLHF. The DNA for the CDR3 is TGTGCCTGGTCAGTTTCCCCCGGGATGAATTCACCCCTCCACTTT.

The rearrangement joins TRBV5-5 to TRBJ2-1; a possible D gene is TRBD2 (5 bases). CDR1 is SGHKS, CDR2 YYEKEE, per germline (reference sequence). The V and J ends lost 2 bases and 6 bases respectively, with 9 bases between them. This CDR3 region has 13 residues. CDR3 coding DNA: TGTGCCAGCAGCTTCTCTAGCACCAATGAGCAGTTCTTC. Translation: CASSFSSTNEQFF. The variable domain in full, completed from reference TRBV5-5 and TRBJ2-1, reads DAGVTQSPTHLIKTRGQQVTLRCSPISGHKSVSWYQQVLGQGPQFIFQYYEKEERGRGNFPDRFSARQFPNYSSELNVNALLLGDSALYLCASSFSSTNEQFFGPGTRLTVL.

The chain carries TRBV6-5 and TRBJ1-2, with D maybe TRBD1 (5 bases). The CDR3 runs 15 residues. V was pared by 4 bases and J by 5 bases, with 17 bases between. Germline CDR1 and CDR2: MNHEY and SVGAGI. CDR3 DNA: TGTGCCAGCAGTTCCCAGGGTCTCCTCCGGTATGGCTACACCTTC. Residues: CASSSQGLLRYGYTF.

The chain couples TRBV7-9 to TRBJ2-7, with 9 nucleotides matching TRBD1. Germline V CDR1 and CDR2: SEHNR, FQNEAQ (reference sequence). V lost 5 bases, J lost 7 bases, and 6 bases stayed unmatched. This CDR3 has 13 amino acids. This CDR3 is CASSLGTGWEQYF. CDR3 DNA: TGTGCCAGCAGCCTGGGGACAGGGTGGGAGCAGTACTTC. Full variable domain (remainder filled in from reference TRBV7-9 and TRBJ2-7): DTGVSQNPRHKITKRGQNVTFRCDPISEHNRLYWYRQTLGQGPEFLTYFQNEAQLEKSRLLSDRFSAERPKGSFSTLEIQRTEQGDSAMYLCASSLGTGWEQYFGPGTRLTVT.

The CDR3: CASSLGGSEYEQYV. CDR3 nucleotides: TGTGCCAGCAGCTTAGGCGGCAGCGAATACGAGCAGTACGTC. The genes are TRBV13 and TRBJ2-7; D not certain. Germline V gene sequence: CDR1 PRHDT, CDR2 FYEKMQ (reference sequence). This CDR3 is built from 14 residues. V was cut by 0 bases and J by 4 bases, with 10 bases left in between.

V and J are TRBV6-5 and TRBJ1-2; 10 bases fit TRBD1. This CDR3 is 14 amino acids long. After removal of 2 bases from V and 4 bases from J, the junction contained 1 base not matched to a gene. The germline CDR1 and CDR2 sequences are MNHEY and SVGAGI. The CDR3 loop reads CASSYGTGAYGYTF. The CDR3 coding sequence is TGTGCCAGCAGTTACGGGACAGGGGCCTATGGCTACACCTTC.

Worth noting for this clone: Other DNA sequences in the same sample also yield this CDR3. The rearrangement uses TRBV6-5 and TRBJ2-6, with 7 bases fitting TRBD1. Germline V CDR1 and CDR2: MNHEY, SVGAGI. V lost 4 bases and J lost 2; bases outside the gene matches: 2. The CDR3 is made up of 15 amino acids. CDR3 amino acids: CASSSQGAGANVLTF. CDR3 sequence (DNA): TGTGCCAGCAGTTCTCAGGGGGCTGGGGCCAACGTCCTGACTTTC.

This sequence joins TRBV19 and TRBJ1-5, with 7 bases matching TRBD1. This CDR3 contains 15 residues. Germline CDR1 is LNHDA and CDR2 is SQIVND (reference sequence). Trimming at V came to 1 base and at J to 4 bases, leaving 4 bases not matched to a gene. Here the CDR3 reads CASSIVSRGNQPQHF. The CDR3, as DNA: TGTGCCAGTAGTATAGTAAGCAGGGGGAATCAGCCCCAGCATTTT.

The chain employs TRBV18 and TRBJ2-1; D gene unclear. CDR3 length: 15 residues. V dropped 6 bases and J dropped 2 bases, with 14 bases sitting between them. Germline CDR1 KGHSH, CDR2 LQKENI. DNA for the CDR3: TGTGCCAGCTCTCACAACGAACGTCCCTACAATGAGCAGTTCTTC. Residues: CASSHNERPYNEQFF.